Shown below are 6 T cell receptor beta chains from a single sample sequenced in a study of molecular identifiers for immune sequencing clone quantification. TCRdb independently ran MiXCR on the PCR reads; one entry per CDR3 protein. Of about 630,000 distinct CDR3 sequences in the sample, 25% are singletons; the top ten hold 0.7% to 0.95%. Sequences were obtained from naive CD8+ T cells from blood, with Jurkat cell RNA spiked in. Subset noted: FACS-sorted CD8+CD4-CCR7+CD45RA+ naive T cells. The receptors derive from a human donor in good health. Some libraries in this study had Jurkat cell RNA spiked in.

In DNA form, the CDR3 reads TGTGCCAGCAGCCAACCGACAGGGTCCCATGAGCAGTTCTTC. Its protein product is CASSQPTGSHEQFF. The gene calls are TRBV14 and TRBJ2-1; 7 positions match TRBD1. V lost 2 bases and J lost 8; bases outside the gene matches: 6. The CDR3 contains 14 residues. CDR1 SGHDN and CDR2 FVKESK come from the germline V gene.

This clonotype was counted ten times or more. The chain carries TRBV5-1 and TRBJ2-3; D not certain. V was shortened by 4 bases and J by 0 bases, with 6 bases between the two germline ends. The CDR3 has 13 residues. Germline V CDR1 and CDR2: SGHRS, YFSETQ. CDR3 nucleotide sequence: TGCGCCAGCAGCGTGACTAGCACAGATACGCAGTATTTT. Translated: CASSVTSTDTQYF.

This clonotype was found a few times. The conserved closing phenylalanine or tryptophan is absent in this CDR3, likely reflecting a read error. The chain joins TRBV11-2 to TRBJ1-1; D not resolved. Germline V gene sequence: CDR1 SGHAT, CDR2 FQNNGV. This CDR3 has 12 amino acids. V was trimmed by 5 bases and J by 0 bases, leaving 4 bases between them. The CDR3 is CASSRLNTEAFI. DNA for the CDR3: TGTGCCAGCAGCCGTCTGAACACTGAAGCTTTCATT.

Remarks on this clonotype: A much larger clonotype is one base distant, so this may be a read error. The chain links TRBV7-9 to TRBJ1-2; D gene unclear. Per the germline V gene, CDR1 is SEHNR and CDR2 is FQNEAQ (reference sequence). The CDR3 has 14 amino acids. Here the CDR3 DNA reads TGTGCCAGCAGCTTAGCAGGAGTTAACTGTGGCTACACCTTC. Protein product: CASSLAGVNCGYTF.

In its sample, this clonotype was seen many times. V gene TRBV29-1 combines with J gene TRBJ1-1; D remains unclear. Trimming took 6 bases from V and 3 from J, leaving 5 bases between them. This CDR3 comprises 10 residues. The germline CDR1 and CDR2 sequences are SQVTM and ANQGSEA. DNA of the CDR3: TGCAGCGTCGCCCACACTGAAGCTTTCTTT. This codes for CSVAHTEAFF.

This clonotype was seen repeatedly, ten times or more. This chain links TRBV10-3 with TRBJ2-4, with D unclear. The CDR3 length is 14 residues. The V gene lost 3 bases and the J gene lost 0 bases, with 6 bases spanning the gap. Germline V gene data show CDR1 as ENHRY and CDR2 as SYGVKD. CDR3 protein: CAISDPIAKNIQYF. CDR3 DNA sequence: TGTGCCATCAGTGACCCCATAGCCAAAAACATTCAGTACTTC.